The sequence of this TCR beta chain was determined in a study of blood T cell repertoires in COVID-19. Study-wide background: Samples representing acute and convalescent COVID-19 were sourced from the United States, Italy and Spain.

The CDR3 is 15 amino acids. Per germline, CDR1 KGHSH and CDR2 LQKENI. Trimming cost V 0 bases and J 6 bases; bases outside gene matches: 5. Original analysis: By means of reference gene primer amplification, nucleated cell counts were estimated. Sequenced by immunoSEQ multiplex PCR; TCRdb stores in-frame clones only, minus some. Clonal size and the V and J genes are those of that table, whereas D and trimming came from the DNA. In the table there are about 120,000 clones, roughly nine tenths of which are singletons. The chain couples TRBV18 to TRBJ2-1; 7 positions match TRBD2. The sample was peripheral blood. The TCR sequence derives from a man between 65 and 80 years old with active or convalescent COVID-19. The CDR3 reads CASSPPGGPGNEQFF. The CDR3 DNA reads TGTGCCAGCTCACCACCGGGAGGGCCAGGCAATGAGCAGTTCTTC.